The TCR beta chain described here comes from a study of blood T cell repertoires in COVID-19. Study-wide background: The United States, Italy and Spain were the sources of the acute and convalescent COVID-19 samples. T cells, B-cell-depleted T cells, or PBMCs provided the cDNA or gDNA that served as material.

The CDR3 consists of 13 residues. Germline V lookup: CDR1 MNHEY, CDR2 SMNVEV (reference sequence). The V gene end was trimmed by 3 bases and the J gene end by 8 bases; junction bases not matched to a gene: 1. In the authors' methods: Quantification of nucleated cells was approximated via reference gene primer amplification. The table came from immunoSEQ multiplex PCR; TCRdb's copy has only in-frame clones and leaves some out. From that table come the V and J calls and clone size; the DNA was used to work out D and trimming. This sample has around 230,000 clones, with 75% to 85% found just once. What was sequenced was peripheral blood. This rearrangement joins TRBV27 to TRBJ1-2, with 12 bases matching TRBD1. This receptor was identified in a man aged 35-49 years who had recovered from COVID-19. In DNA form, the CDR3 reads TGTGCCAGCAGTTTCGGGACAGGGGGCGGCTACACCTTC. Its translation is CASSFGTGGGYTF.